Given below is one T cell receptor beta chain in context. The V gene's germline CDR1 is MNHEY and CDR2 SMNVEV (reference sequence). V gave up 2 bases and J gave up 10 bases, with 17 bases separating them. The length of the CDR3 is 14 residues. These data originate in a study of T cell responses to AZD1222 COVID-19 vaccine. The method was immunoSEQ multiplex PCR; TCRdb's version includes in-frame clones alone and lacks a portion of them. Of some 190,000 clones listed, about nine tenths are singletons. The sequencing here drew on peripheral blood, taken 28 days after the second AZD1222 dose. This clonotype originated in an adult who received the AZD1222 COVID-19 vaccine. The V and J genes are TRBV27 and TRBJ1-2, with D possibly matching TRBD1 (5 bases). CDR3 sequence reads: CASSLIPQGVDYTF. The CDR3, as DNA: TGTGCCAGCAGTTTAATCCCGCAGGGTGTCGACTACACCTTC.